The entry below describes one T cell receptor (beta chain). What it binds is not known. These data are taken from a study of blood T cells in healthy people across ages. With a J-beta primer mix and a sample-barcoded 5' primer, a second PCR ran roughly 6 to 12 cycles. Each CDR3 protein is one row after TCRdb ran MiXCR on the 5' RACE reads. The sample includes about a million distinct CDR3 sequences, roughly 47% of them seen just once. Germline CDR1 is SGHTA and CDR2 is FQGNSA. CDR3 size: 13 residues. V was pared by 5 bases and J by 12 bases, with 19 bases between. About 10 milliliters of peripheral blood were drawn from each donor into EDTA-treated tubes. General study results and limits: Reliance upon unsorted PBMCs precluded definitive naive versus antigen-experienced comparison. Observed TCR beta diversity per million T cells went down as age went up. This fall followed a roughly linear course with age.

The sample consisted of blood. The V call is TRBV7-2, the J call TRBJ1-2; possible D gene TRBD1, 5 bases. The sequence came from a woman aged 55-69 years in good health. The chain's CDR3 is CASSIRGQGGHTF. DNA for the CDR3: TGTGCCAGCAGCATCCGGGGTCAGGGCGGCCACACCTTC.